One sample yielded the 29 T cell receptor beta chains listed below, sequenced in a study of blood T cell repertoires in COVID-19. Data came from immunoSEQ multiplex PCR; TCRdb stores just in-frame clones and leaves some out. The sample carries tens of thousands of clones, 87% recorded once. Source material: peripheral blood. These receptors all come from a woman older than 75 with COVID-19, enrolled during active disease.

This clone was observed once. In nucleotides, the CDR3 is TGCGCCAGCAGCTTGGAGGGGGGGTCTGGAAACACCATATATTTT. Its translation is CASSLEGGSGNTIYF. The chain employs TRBV5-1 and TRBJ1-3; D possibly corresponds to TRBD1 (6 bases). The CDR3 is 15 amino acids. Deletions cut 0 bases from V and 1 base from J, with 8 bases between. Germline V gene data show CDR1 as SGHRS and CDR2 as YFSETQ.

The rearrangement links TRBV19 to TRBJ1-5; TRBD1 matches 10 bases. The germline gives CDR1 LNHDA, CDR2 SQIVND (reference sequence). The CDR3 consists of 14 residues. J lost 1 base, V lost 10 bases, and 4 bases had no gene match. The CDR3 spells CATRGQGSNQPQHF. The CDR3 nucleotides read TGTGCCACTAGGGGACAGGGGAGCAATCAGCCCCAGCATTTT.

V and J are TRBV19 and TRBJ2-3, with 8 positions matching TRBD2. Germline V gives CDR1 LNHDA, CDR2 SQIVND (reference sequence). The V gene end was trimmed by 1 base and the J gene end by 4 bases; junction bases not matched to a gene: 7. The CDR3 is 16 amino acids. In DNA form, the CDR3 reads TGTGCCAGTAGTATAGGCCCAGCGGGGGCCTCAGATACGCAGTATTTT. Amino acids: CASSIGPAGASDTQYF.

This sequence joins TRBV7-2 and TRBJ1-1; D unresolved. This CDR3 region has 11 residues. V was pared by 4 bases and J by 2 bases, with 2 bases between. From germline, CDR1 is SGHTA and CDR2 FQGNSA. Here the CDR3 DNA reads TGTGCCAGCAGCTCTAACACTGAAGCTTTCTTT. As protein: CASSSNTEAFF.

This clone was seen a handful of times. As DNA, the CDR3 is TGTGCCAGCGGTCGGGACAGGGGTTATGAAGCTTTCTTT. Translation gives CASGRDRGYEAFF. The rearrangement uses TRBV27 and TRBJ1-1; 10 nucleotides match TRBD1. Germline V gene sequence: CDR1 MNHEY, CDR2 SMNVEV (reference sequence). J gave up 7 bases and V 8 bases, and 7 bases lay outside the gene matches. The CDR3 loop spans 13 amino acids.

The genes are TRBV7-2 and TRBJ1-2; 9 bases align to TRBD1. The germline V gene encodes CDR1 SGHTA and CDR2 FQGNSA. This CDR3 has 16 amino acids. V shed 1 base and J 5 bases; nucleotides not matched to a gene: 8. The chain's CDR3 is CASSLDNRGRGYGYTF. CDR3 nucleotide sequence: TGTGCCAGCAGCTTAGATAACAGGGGGCGCGGATATGGCTACACCTTC.

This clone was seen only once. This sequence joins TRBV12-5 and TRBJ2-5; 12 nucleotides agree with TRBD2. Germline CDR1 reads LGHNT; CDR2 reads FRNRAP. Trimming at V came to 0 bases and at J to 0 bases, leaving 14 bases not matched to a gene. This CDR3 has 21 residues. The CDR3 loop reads CASGLVGLAGGPSMYQETQYF. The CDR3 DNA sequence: TGTGCTAGTGGTTTGGTAGGGCTAGCGGGGGGGCCCAGCATGTACCAAGAGACCCAGTACTTC.

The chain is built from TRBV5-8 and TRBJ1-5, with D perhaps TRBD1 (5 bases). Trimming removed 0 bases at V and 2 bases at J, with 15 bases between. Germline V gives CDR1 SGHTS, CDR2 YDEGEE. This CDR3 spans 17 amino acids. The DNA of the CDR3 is TGTGCCAGCAGCTTGGGACGGGGGTCTGTTGGCAATCAGCCCCAGCATTTT. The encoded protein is CASSLGRGSVGNQPQHF. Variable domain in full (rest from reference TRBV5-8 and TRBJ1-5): EAGVTQSPTHLIKTRGQQATLRCSPISGHTSVYWYQQALGLGLQFLLWYDEGEERNRGNFPPRFSGRQFPNYSSELNVNALELEDSALYLCASSLGRGSVGNQPQHFGDGTRLSIL.

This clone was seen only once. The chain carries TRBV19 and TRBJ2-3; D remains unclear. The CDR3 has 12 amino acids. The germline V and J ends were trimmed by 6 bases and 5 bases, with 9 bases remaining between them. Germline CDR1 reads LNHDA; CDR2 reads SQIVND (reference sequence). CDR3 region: CASSLDVDTQYF. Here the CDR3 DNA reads TGTGCCAGTAGCCTAGACGTAGATACGCAGTATTTT.

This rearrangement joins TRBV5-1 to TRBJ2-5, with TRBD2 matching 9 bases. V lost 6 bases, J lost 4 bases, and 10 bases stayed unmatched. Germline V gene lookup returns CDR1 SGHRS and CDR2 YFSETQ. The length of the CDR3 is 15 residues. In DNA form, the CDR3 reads TGCGCCAGCAATTGGCTAGCGGGGTCGGGAGAGACCCAGTACTTC. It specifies CASNWLAGSGETQYF.

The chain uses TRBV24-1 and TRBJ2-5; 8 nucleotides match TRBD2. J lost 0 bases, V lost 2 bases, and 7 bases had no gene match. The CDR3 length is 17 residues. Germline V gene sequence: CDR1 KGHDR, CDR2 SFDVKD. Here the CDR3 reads CATSDYGGGTHQETQYF. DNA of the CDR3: TGTGCCACCAGTGATTATGGCGGGGGGACCCACCAAGAGACCCAGTACTTC.

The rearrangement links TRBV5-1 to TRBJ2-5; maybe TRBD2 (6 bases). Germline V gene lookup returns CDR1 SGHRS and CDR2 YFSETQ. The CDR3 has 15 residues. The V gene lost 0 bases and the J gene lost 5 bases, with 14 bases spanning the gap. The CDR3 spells CASSLGRGGTETQYF. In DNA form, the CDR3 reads TGCGCCAGCAGCTTGGGGCGGGGTGGTACGGAGACCCAGTACTTC.

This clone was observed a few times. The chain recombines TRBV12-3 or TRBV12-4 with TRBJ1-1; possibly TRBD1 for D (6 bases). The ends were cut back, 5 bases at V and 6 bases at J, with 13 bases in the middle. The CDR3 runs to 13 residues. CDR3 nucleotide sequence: TGTGCCAGCAGTCTAGTACAGGGTTCTGAAGCTTTCTTT. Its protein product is CASSLVQGSEAFF.

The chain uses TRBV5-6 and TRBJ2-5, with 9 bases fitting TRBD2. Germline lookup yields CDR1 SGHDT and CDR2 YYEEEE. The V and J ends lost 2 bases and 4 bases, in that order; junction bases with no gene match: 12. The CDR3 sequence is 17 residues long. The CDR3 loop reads CASSLEGGGASGETQYF. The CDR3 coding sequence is TGTGCCAGCAGCTTAGAAGGCGGGGGGGCCTCGGGAGAGACCCAGTACTTC. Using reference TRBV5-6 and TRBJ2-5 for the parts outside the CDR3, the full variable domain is DAGVTQSPTHLIKTRGQQVTLRCSPKSGHDTVSWYQQALGQGPQFIFQYYEEEERQRGNFPDRFSGHQFPNYSSELNVNALLLGDSALYLCASSLEGGGASGETQYFGPGTRLLVL.

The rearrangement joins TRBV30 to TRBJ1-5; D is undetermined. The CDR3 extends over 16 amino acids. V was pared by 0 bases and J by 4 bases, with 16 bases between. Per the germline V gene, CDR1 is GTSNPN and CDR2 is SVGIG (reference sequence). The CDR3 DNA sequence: TGTGCCTGGAGTGTAATCATGGCAAAGTATAATCAGCCCCAGCATTTT. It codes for CAWSVIMAKYNQPQHF.

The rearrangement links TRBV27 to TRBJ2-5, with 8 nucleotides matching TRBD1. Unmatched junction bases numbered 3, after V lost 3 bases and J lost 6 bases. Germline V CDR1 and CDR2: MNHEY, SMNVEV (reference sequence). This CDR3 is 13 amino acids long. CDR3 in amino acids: CASSFTGGKTQYF. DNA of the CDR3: TGTGCCAGCAGTTTTACAGGGGGAAAGACCCAGTACTTC.

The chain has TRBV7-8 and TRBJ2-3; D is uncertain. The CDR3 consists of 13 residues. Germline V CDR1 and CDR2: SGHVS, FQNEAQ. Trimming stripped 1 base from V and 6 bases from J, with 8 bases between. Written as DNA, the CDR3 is TGTGCCAGCAGCTTAGGACTTCGGGATACGCAGTATTTT. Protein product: CASSLGLRDTQYF.

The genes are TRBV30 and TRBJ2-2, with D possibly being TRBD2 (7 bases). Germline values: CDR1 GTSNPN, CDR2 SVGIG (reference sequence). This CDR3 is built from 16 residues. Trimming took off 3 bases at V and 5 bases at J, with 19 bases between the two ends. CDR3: CAWRQGGGSMTGELFF. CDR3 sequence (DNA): TGTGCCTGGAGGCAAGGGGGGGGTAGTATGACCGGGGAGCTGTTTTTT.

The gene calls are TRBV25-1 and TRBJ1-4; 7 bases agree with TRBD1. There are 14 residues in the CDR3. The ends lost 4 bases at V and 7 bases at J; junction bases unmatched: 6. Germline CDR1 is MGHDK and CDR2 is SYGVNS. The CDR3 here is CASSVGGAGEKLFF. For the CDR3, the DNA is TGTGCCAGCAGTGTAGGGGGCGCGGGTGAAAAACTGTTTTTT.

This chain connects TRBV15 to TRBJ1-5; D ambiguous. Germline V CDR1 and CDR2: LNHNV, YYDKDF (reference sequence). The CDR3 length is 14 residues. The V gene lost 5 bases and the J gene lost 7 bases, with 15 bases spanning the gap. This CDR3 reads CATSPPERVQPQHF. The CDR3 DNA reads TGTGCCACCAGCCCCCCGGAGAGGGTACAGCCCCAGCATTTT.

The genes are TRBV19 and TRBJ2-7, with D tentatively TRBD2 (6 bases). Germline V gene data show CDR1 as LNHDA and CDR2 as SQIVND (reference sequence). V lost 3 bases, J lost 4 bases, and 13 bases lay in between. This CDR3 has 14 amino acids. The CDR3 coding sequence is TGTGCCAGTAGTATGGGGGGAATTCAGTACGAGCAGTACTTC. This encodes CASSMGGIQYEQYF.

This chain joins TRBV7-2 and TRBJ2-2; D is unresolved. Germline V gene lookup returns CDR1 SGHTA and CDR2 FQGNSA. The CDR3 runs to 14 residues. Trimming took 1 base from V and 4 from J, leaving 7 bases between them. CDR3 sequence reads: CASSLDGATGELFF. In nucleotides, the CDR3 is TGTGCCAGCAGCTTAGACGGTGCCACCGGGGAGCTGTTTTTT.

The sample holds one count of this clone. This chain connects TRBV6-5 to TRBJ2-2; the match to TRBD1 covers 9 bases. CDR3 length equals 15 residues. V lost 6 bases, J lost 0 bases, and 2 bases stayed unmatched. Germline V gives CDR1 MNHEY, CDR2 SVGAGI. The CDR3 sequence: CASRGQGTNTGELFF. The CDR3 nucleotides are TGTGCCAGCAGGGGACAGGGCACGAACACCGGGGAGCTGTTTTTT.

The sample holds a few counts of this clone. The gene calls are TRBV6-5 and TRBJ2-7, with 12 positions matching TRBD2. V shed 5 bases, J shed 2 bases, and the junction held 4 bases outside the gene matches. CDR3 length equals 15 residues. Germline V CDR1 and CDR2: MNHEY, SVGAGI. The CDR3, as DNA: TGTGCCAGCAGTCAAAGACTAGCGGGGGCCTACGAGCAGTACTTC. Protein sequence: CASSQRLAGAYEQYF.

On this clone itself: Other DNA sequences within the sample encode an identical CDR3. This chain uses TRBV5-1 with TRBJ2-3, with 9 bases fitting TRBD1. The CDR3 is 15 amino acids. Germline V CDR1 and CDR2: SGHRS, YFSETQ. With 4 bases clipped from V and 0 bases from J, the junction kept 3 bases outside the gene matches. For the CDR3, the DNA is TGCGCCAGCAGCAAGGGACAGGGTAGCACAGATACGCAGTATTTT. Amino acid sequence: CASSKGQGSTDTQYF.

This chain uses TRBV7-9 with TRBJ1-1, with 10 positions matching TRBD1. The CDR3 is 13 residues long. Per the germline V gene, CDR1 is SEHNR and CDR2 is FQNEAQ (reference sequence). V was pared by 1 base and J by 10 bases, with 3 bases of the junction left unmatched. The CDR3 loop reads CASSLVDRGLAFF. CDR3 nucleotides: TGTGCCAGCAGCTTAGTTGACAGGGGGCTAGCTTTCTTT.

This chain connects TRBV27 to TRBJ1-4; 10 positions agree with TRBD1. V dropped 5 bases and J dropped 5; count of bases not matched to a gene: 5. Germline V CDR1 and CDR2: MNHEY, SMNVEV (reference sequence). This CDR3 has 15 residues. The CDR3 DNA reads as TGTGCCAGCAGTGTAGGACAGGGGGGAAATGAAAAACTGTTTTTT. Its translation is CASSVGQGGNEKLFF.

The DNA for the CDR3 is TGTGCCAGCAGCCACCCGGACAGTAACTATGGCTACACCTTC. It codes for CASSHPDSNYGYTF. The J gene is TRBJ1-2, the V gene TRBV3-1 (or the pseudogene TRBV3-2); weak D call: TRBD1 (6 bases). The CDR3 is made up of 14 amino acids. With 3 bases removed from V and 1 base from J, the gap between germline ends came to 9 bases. Looked up from germline, CDR1 is LGHDT and CDR2 is YNNKEL (reference sequence).

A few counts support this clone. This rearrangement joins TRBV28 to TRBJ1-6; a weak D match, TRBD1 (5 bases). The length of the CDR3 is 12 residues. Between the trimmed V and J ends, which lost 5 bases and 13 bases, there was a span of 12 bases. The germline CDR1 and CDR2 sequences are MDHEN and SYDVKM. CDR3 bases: TGTGCCAGCAGTCCAAAGGGGCTCCCCCTCCACTTT. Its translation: CASSPKGLPLHF.